The 10 T cell receptor beta chains reported below all come from one sample, sequenced in a study of blood T cell repertoires in COVID-19. Only in-frame clones appear in the TCRdb table, and some are missing; sequencing was by immunoSEQ multiplex PCR. The data contain about 210,000 clones, more than 75% of them seen just once; the ten biggest clones take up under 4.5%. The specimen was PBMCs or T cells enriched from blood (not recorded which). Receptors were obtained from a man younger than 45 with acute COVID-19.

V usage is TRBV19 and J usage is TRBJ1-5; D unclear. Trimming took 4 bases from V and 7 from J, leaving 2 bases between them. CDR1 LNHDA and CDR2 SQIVND come from the germline V gene (reference sequence). This CDR3 has 10 residues. Written as DNA, the CDR3 is TGTGCCAGTAGTACACAGCCCCAGCATTTT. This gives the protein CASSTQPQHF.

This chain uses TRBV7-9 with TRBJ1-2; D gene uncertain. This CDR3 is 13 amino acids long. Germline CDR1 and CDR2: SEHNR and FQNEAQ (reference sequence). Trimming cost V 3 bases and J 2 bases, with 7 bases left between them. The CDR3 is CASSFTQNYGYTF. Written as DNA, the CDR3 is TGTGCCAGCAGCTTTACGCAGAACTATGGCTACACCTTC. Full variable domain (remainder filled in from reference TRBV7-9 and TRBJ1-2): DTGVSQNPRHKITKRGQNVTFRCDPISEHNRLYWYRQTLGQGPEFLTYFQNEAQLEKSRLLSDRFSAERPKGSFSTLEIQRTEQGDSAMYLCASSFTQNYGYTFGSGTRLTVV.

In regard to this clone: The same CDR3 also results from other DNA sequences found in this sample. This chain joins TRBV18 and TRBJ2-5; D unclear. The CDR3 is made up of 13 amino acids. Germline V gene lookup returns CDR1 KGHSH and CDR2 LQKENI. V was trimmed by 0 bases and J by 1 base, leaving 3 bases between them. The CDR3 nucleotides read TGTGCCAGCTCACCACCCCTCCAAGAGACCCAGTACTTC. Protein sequence: CASSPPLQETQYF.

The chain carries TRBV27 and TRBJ2-5; 8 nucleotides align to TRBD2. Germline V gene sequence: CDR1 MNHEY, CDR2 SMNVEV (reference sequence). There are 13 residues in the CDR3. The V segment lost 6 bases and the J segment 3 bases; nucleotides outside the gene matches: 3. The CDR3 protein is CASRTGGEETQYF. CDR3 DNA sequence: TGTGCCAGCAGAACGGGAGGGGAAGAGACCCAGTACTTC.

The chain recombines TRBV29-1 with TRBJ1-1, with D perhaps matching TRBD1 (5 bases). Deletions cut 4 bases from V and 1 base from J, with 10 bases between. The germline V gene has CDR1 SQVTM and CDR2 ANQGSEA. The CDR3 runs to 13 residues. DNA of the CDR3: TGCAGCGTTGTGTCACAGGCGAACACTGAAGCTTTCTTT. This gives the protein CSVVSQANTEAFF.

The chain employs TRBV3-1 (or the pseudogene TRBV3-2) and TRBJ2-3, with D uncertain. V gave up 4 bases and J gave up 2 bases, with 7 bases separating them. CDR3 length equals 13 residues. Germline V gene sequence: CDR1 LGHDT, CDR2 YNNKEL (reference sequence). CDR3 in amino acids: CASSLPHTDTQYF. The DNA of the CDR3 is TGTGCCAGCAGCCTCCCCCACACAGATACGCAGTATTTT.

The chain uses TRBV10-2 and TRBJ2-4; a weak D match, TRBD2 (6 bases). Deletions cut 7 bases from V and 0 bases from J, with 13 bases between. The CDR3 length is 15 residues. Germline CDR1 is WSHSY and CDR2 is SAAADI. CDR3 DNA sequence: TGCGCCAGCACGGGCGGAGGGATAGCCAAAAACATTCAGTACTTC. Its protein is CASTGGGIAKNIQYF.

This chain links TRBV28 with TRBJ2-5; D call uncertain. The V end was cut by 3 bases, the J end by 1 base, with 9 bases between. Germline-derived CDR1 and CDR2 are MDHEN and SYDVKM. This CDR3 contains 14 residues. CDR3 coding DNA: TGTGCCAGCAGTTTCAGCGTCCTCCAAGAGACCCAGTACTTC. Protein sequence: CASSFSVLQETQYF.

This clone occurred many times. This sequence joins TRBV5-4 and TRBJ1-1; a weak D match, TRBD1 (6 bases). With 5 bases removed from V and 3 bases from J, the gap between germline ends came to 26 bases. The germline gives CDR1 SGHNT, CDR2 YYREEE (reference sequence). The CDR3 extends over 18 amino acids. The CDR3: CASRSPVGGRVGDTEAFF. The CDR3 nucleotides are TGTGCCAGCAGATCCCCGGTGGGGGGGCGTGTTGGGGACACTGAAGCTTTCTTT.

This clone was seen once. The chain joins TRBV2 to TRBJ2-5, with 9 bases identical to TRBD1. Germline V gives CDR1 SNHLY, CDR2 FYNNEI. The CDR3 contains 15 residues. The J segment lost 3 bases and the V segment lost 7 bases, leaving 9 bases of the junction unmatched. CDR3 DNA: TGTGCCAGCACTGGACAGGGGACTCCAAAAGAGACCCAGTACTTC. Translated: CASTGQGTPKETQYF.